These T cell receptor beta chains were read from a single sample in a study of T-cell memory formation after mild COVID-19. TCRdb itself ran the 5' RACE reads through MiXCR, one entry per CDR3 protein. The repertoire consists of a few hundred thousand distinct CDR3 sequences, with approximately 15% occurring once and the leading ten covering more than 20%. Material: PBMCs or a T cell subset sorted from them (not recorded which). All receptors derive from a man aged 18 to 30 who had mild COVID-19 (a few samples of this study predate the infection). Cell type and time point are not known. The CDR3 runs from the conserved cysteine through the conserved F or W. A D gene is named only where the DNA matches it firmly. Not all rows give a size; the values are once, few, many and, for expanded clones, a class.

D: NA
J: TRBJ2-3
V: TRBV9
size: few
DNA: TGTGCCAGCAGCGTTCAGGGTATAGCAGATACGCAGTATTTT
CDR3: CASSVQGIADTQYF

D: NA
J: TRBJ2-2
V: TRBV28
size: few
DNA: TGTGCCAGCAGCCCTCACAGCGTCTGGCTGTTTTTT
CDR3: CASSPHSVWLFF

D: TRBD1
J: TRBJ2-2
V: TRBV7-9
size: few
DNA: TGTGCCAGCAGGACGACAGGGGAACGGGAGCTGTTTTTT
CDR3: CASRTTGERELFF

D: NA
J: TRBJ2-3
V: TRBV12-3/TRBV12-4
size: NA
DNA: TGTGCCAGCAGGGACTTCACAGATACGCAGTATTTT
CDR3: CASRDFTDTQYF

D: NA
J: TRBJ1-1
V: TRBV4-2
size: NA
DNA: TGTGCCAGCAGCACAAGGGTGTCCGTGAACACTGAAGCTTTCTTT
CDR3: CASSTRVSVNTEAFF

D: TRBD1
J: TRBJ2-5
V: TRBV4-3
size: NA
DNA: TGCGCCAGCAGCCAAGACCGTACCCTTCAGGGGGCGGGAGAGACCCAGTACTTC
CDR3: CASSQDRTLQGAGETQYF

D: NA
J: TRBJ1-5
V: TRBV7-2
size: NA
DNA: TGTGCCAGCAGCCCCGGGGGGCAGAGCCAGCCCCAGCATTTT
CDR3: CASSPGGQSQPQHF

D: TRBD1
J: TRBJ1-5
V: TRBV12-3/TRBV12-4
size: many
DNA: TGTGCCAGCAGTCGGGACAGTTCCAATCAGCCCCAGCATTTT
CDR3: CASSRDSSNQPQHF

D: NA
J: TRBJ2-3
V: TRBV5-6
size: few
DNA: TGTGCCAGCAGCTTGGGGTCCGCAGATACGCAGTATTTT
CDR3: CASSLGSADTQYF

D: TRBD1
J: TRBJ1-2
V: TRBV7-3
size: NA
DNA: TGTGCCAGCAGCTCCGGGACAGGACCGCTTCTTTCTGGCTACACCTTC
CDR3: CASSSGTGPLLSGYTF

D: NA
J: TRBJ1-1
V: TRBV5-1
size: NA
DNA: TGCGCCAGCAGCATAGGGTGGGTGAACACTGAAGCTTTCTTT
CDR3: CASSIGWVNTEAFF

D: NA
J: TRBJ2-6
V: TRBV5-1
size: many
DNA: TGCGCCAGCAGCTTCGACGGCGGTGGGGCCAACGTCCTGACTTTC
CDR3: CASSFDGGGANVLTF

D: NA
J: TRBJ2-3
V: TRBV6-2/TRBV6-3
size: NA
DNA: TGTGCCAGCAAGGGGGGGATAAATCATGAAGATACGCAGTATTTT
CDR3: CASKGGINHEDTQYF

D: TRBD1
J: TRBJ2-1
V: TRBV10-3
size: NA
DNA: TGTGCCATCAGTGAGACATCCAAGTGGGACAGGGCTGGGTTTCTTTGGCAGTTCTTC
CDR3: CAISETSKWDRAGFLWQFF

D: NA
J: TRBJ2-3
V: TRBV5-1
size: NA
DNA: TGCGCCAGCAGCTTGGAAGGTTCGAGTCAGGGTATGGATACGCAGTATTTT
CDR3: CASSLEGSSQGMDTQYF

D: NA
J: TRBJ2-5
V: TRBV23-1
size: many
DNA: TGCGCCAGCAGTCAGGCAGGGCTTACTAAAGAGACCCAGTACTTC
CDR3: CASSQAGLTKETQYF

D: NA
J: TRBJ1-1
V: TRBV7-9
size: NA
DNA: TGTGCCAGCAGCTCGTCGACTGAAGCTTTCTTT
CDR3: CASSSSTEAFF

D: NA
J: TRBJ1-3
V: TRBV19
size: few
DNA: TGTGCCAGTAGTCTCGGGACCTACGGAAACACCATATATTTT
CDR3: CASSLGTYGNTIYF

D: NA
J: TRBJ2-2
V: TRBV4-2
size: few
DNA: TGTGCCAGCAGCTTTCGCGGACTCACCGGGGAGCTGTTTTTT
CDR3: CASSFRGLTGELFF

D: NA
J: TRBJ1-1
V: TRBV7-9
size: many
DNA: TGTGCCAGCAGCTTTCCTGGCACTGAAGCTTTCTTT
CDR3: CASSFPGTEAFF

D: TRBD1
J: TRBJ2-5
V: TRBV12-3/TRBV12-4
size: NA
DNA: TGTGCCAGCAGCAACAGGGGAAGGGAGACCCAGTACTTC
CDR3: CASSNRGRETQYF

D: TRBD2
J: TRBJ2-1
V: TRBV5-1
size: few
DNA: TGCGCCAGCAGCTTAGCCGGCGAGCGGGGGGGCCCCTACAATGAGCAGTTCTTC
CDR3: CASSLAGERGGPYNEQFF

D: NA
J: TRBJ2-2
V: TRBV3-1
size: few
DNA: TGTGCCAGCAGCCGGCTCACCGGGGAGCTGTTTTTT
CDR3: CASSRLTGELFF

D: NA
J: TRBJ2-2
V: TRBV28
size: NA
DNA: TGTGCCACCCTCCGGGCCGGGGAGCTGTTTTTT
CDR3: CATLRAGELFF

D: NA
J: TRBJ2-3
V: TRBV9
size: few
DNA: TGTGCCAGCAGCGCCCAGGACCGTCTCTCCACAGATACGCAGTATTTT
CDR3: CASSAQDRLSTDTQYF

D: NA
J: TRBJ2-6
V: TRBV11-1
size: few
DNA: TGTGCCAGCAGCGACCAGGGGTATAGGACACCTGGGGCCAACGTCCTGACTTTC
CDR3: CASSDQGYRTPGANVLTF

D: TRBD1
J: TRBJ1-1
V: TRBV6-5
size: NA
DNA: TGTGCCAGCACTAGACAGGGTAACGCTGAAGCTTTCTTT
CDR3: CASTRQGNAEAFF

D: NA
J: TRBJ2-2
V: TRBV20-1
size: few
DNA: TGCAGTGCTTTCGCAGGCACCGGGGAGCTGTTTTTT
CDR3: CSAFAGTGELFF

D: TRBD2
J: TRBJ2-2
V: TRBV12-3/TRBV12-4
size: many
DNA: TGTGCCAGCAGTTTATACAGCGGGGGTCCCACCGGGGAGCTGTTTTTT
CDR3: CASSLYSGGPTGELFF

D: TRBD1
J: TRBJ2-3
V: TRBV7-2
size: NA
DNA: TGTGCCAGCAGCACCCCACCCGACAGGGGGGACACAGATACGCAGTATTTT
CDR3: CASSTPPDRGDTDTQYF

D: NA
J: TRBJ2-5
V: TRBV12-3/TRBV12-4
size: NA
DNA: TGTGCCAGCAGTTTATGGGGCTCGGAGACCCAGTACTTC
CDR3: CASSLWGSETQYF

D: NA
J: TRBJ2-4
V: TRBV4-1
size: few
DNA: TGCGCCAGCAGGCGAACAGGGGGGGAAAACATTCAGTACTTC
CDR3: CASRRTGGENIQYF

D: NA
J: TRBJ1-1
V: TRBV6-5
size: NA
DNA: TGTGCCAGCAGTTACTATCGCAGGGGTTCAGCTTTCTTT
CDR3: CASSYYRRGSAFF

D: NA
J: TRBJ2-2
V: TRBV7-2
size: few
DNA: TGTGCCAGCAGCTTAGGACGCCTAAACACCGGGGAGCTGTTTTTT
CDR3: CASSLGRLNTGELFF

D: NA
J: TRBJ1-1
V: TRBV5-1
size: many
DNA: TGCGCCAGCAGAGACCGACGAACTGAAGCTTTCTTT
CDR3: CASRDRRTEAFF

D: NA
J: TRBJ2-3
V: TRBV7-6
size: NA
DNA: TGTGCCAGCAGGGAAGCCCCCAGCAGCACAGATACGCAGTATTTT
CDR3: CASREAPSSTDTQYF

D: NA
J: TRBJ2-3
V: TRBV13
size: many
DNA: TGTGCCAGCAGCTTAGACGCAGATACGCAGTATTTT
CDR3: CASSLDADTQYF

D: TRBD2
J: TRBJ2-3
V: TRBV9
size: few
DNA: TGTGCCAGCAGCGCCGGACTAGCGGGGGACGCCAACACAGATACGCAGTATTTT
CDR3: CASSAGLAGDANTDTQYF

D: NA
J: TRBJ1-1
V: TRBV6-5
size: NA
DNA: TGTGCCAGCAGTTCGGGGGCGGGGTTTTCCACTGAAGCTTTCTTT
CDR3: CASSSGAGFSTEAFF

D: NA
J: TRBJ2-7
V: TRBV11-2
size: few
DNA: TGTGCCAGCAGCTCCGTGAGGTCCCGACGCGGGACCTACGAGCAGTACTTC
CDR3: CASSSVRSRRGTYEQYF

D: TRBD2
J: TRBJ2-2
V: TRBV12-3/TRBV12-4
size: few
DNA: TGTGCCAGCAGTCTCCAACCGGGACTAGCGGGAGCTACGAACACCGGGGAGCTGTTTTTT
CDR3: CASSLQPGLAGATNTGELFF

D: NA
J: TRBJ2-7
V: TRBV29-1
size: few
DNA: TGCAGCGTTGAGGGGGCTGGGCGAGGGAAAGTTCTTCGCGAGCAGTACTTC
CDR3: CSVEGAGRGKVLREQYF

D: NA
J: TRBJ2-3
V: TRBV6-1
size: NA
DNA: TGTGCCAGCACCCGACTAGGGGAGACAGATACGCAGTATTTT
CDR3: CASTRLGETDTQYF

D: NA
J: TRBJ1-1
V: TRBV7-2
size: NA
DNA: TGTGCCAGCAGCCGACAGCAGAACACTGAAGCTTTCTTT
CDR3: CASSRQQNTEAFF

D: NA
J: TRBJ2-1
V: TRBV7-2
size: NA
DNA: TGTGCCAGCAGCCCAGACTGGCTCGTCTTGGAGCAGTTCTTC
CDR3: CASSPDWLVLEQFF

D: TRBD1
J: TRBJ2-3
V: TRBV7-9
size: many
DNA: TGTGCCAGCAGCTCGACCGGGACAGGGGGCCTCGATACGCAGTATTTT
CDR3: CASSSTGTGGLDTQYF

D: NA
J: TRBJ1-1
V: TRBV19
size: few
DNA: TGTGCCAGTAGTATGAGCAGGGGAGATGAAGCTTTCTTT
CDR3: CASSMSRGDEAFF

D: NA
J: TRBJ1-5
V: TRBV6-5
size: NA
DNA: TGTGCCAGCAGTTACTCCGGGGGAGGGAATCAGCCCCAGCATTTT
CDR3: CASSYSGGGNQPQHF

D: TRBD2
J: TRBJ2-3
V: TRBV3-1
size: many
DNA: TGTGCCAGCAGCCAAGAGGGGACTAGCGGGGGCACAGATACGCAGTATTTT
CDR3: CASSQEGTSGGTDTQYF

D: NA
J: TRBJ1-6
V: TRBV7-9
size: NA
DNA: TGTGCCAGCAGTTTGGCGCGGTCGGATTCACCCCTCCACTTT
CDR3: CASSLARSDSPLHF

D: NA
J: TRBJ1-2
V: TRBV9
size: few
DNA: TGTGCCAGCAGCGTATCCTCCCGGGCCCCCAAAGGCTACACCTTC
CDR3: CASSVSSRAPKGYTF

D: TRBD1
J: TRBJ1-2
V: TRBV29-1
size: few
DNA: TGCAGCGTTGGAGGACAGGGGGCTAACTATGGCTACACCTTC
CDR3: CSVGGQGANYGYTF

D: TRBD2
J: TRBJ2-7
V: TRBV20-1
size: few
DNA: TGCAGTGCTTGGGGGGGTCTTACCTACGAGCAGTACTTC
CDR3: CSAWGGLTYEQYF

D: NA
J: TRBJ1-5
V: TRBV5-1
size: few
DNA: TGCGCCAGCAGCTTCCTTCCCGGGACTGTCGGGAATCAGCCCCAGCATTTT
CDR3: CASSFLPGTVGNQPQHF

D: TRBD2
J: TRBJ2-2
V: TRBV12-3/TRBV12-4
size: NA
DNA: TGTGCCAGCATCCGGCGGGGGGCGGTCACCGGGGAGCTGTTTTTT
CDR3: CASIRRGAVTGELFF

D: TRBD1
J: TRBJ2-7
V: TRBV19
size: NA
DNA: TGTGCCAGCACCGACAGGGTGAACGAGCAGTACTTC
CDR3: CASTDRVNEQYF

D: TRBD2
J: TRBJ2-1
V: TRBV7-3
size: few
DNA: TGTGCCAGCAGCTCGGGGCATAGCGGGGGGCTTTACAATGAGCAGTTCTTC
CDR3: CASSSGHSGGLYNEQFF

D: NA
J: TRBJ2-7
V: TRBV7-2
size: NA
DNA: TGTGCCAGCAGCTCCCAAGGGGGGGGCTACGAGCAGTACTTC
CDR3: CASSSQGGGYEQYF

D: TRBD2
J: TRBJ2-2
V: TRBV7-2
size: NA
DNA: TGTGCCAGCAGCCCAAGCGGACTAGCCTCCGGGGAGCTGTTTTTT
CDR3: CASSPSGLASGELFF